This TCR beta chain is drawn from a study of T cell clones after liver transplantation. At the level of the study: TCRbeta sequencing after a pre-transplant mixed lymphocyte reaction identified graft-donor-reactive clones, later tracked in post-transplant blood. Subjects received no induction therapy and standard immunosuppression until randomization at 12-24 months post-transplant. Study observations and caveats: Compared with third party-reactive sequences, donor-reactive ones declined more, independent of withdrawal success. Conclusions were preliminary, with small, heterogeneous patient groups.

Germline V lookup: CDR1 SNHLY, CDR2 FYNNEI. V was clipped by 3 bases and J by 11 bases; unmatched bases: 3. CDR3 length: 14 residues. A remark on this clone: Its antigen is undetermined.

Libraries were prepared by immunoSEQ multiplex PCR; TCRdb keeps only in-frame clonotypes and omits some of them. The sample has more than 95,000 clones, about 81% seen once. The clonotype was recovered from a human patient who received a liver transplant. Some T cells could come from the graft donor. The sequences come from CD4+ T cells from blood, collected around 44 months after liver transplant. This rearrangement joins TRBV2 to TRBJ2-3, with 15 bases identical to TRBD2. CDR3 in DNA: TGTGCCAGCAGTGAGGGACTAGCGGGGGGTCGGCAGTATTTT. Its protein is CASSEGLAGGRQYF.